A single sample gave rise to the 20 T cell receptor beta chains below, sequenced in a study of CD8 T cells in Susac syndrome. With random hexamers, reverse transcription was performed on roughly 0.5 to 1 ug of RNA. TCRdb ran MiXCR on the immunoSEQ multiplex PCR reads and lists one entry per CDR3 protein. This sample has fewer than 350,000 distinct CDR3 sequences, with about 91% found just once. Sequencing was done on a sample of CD4+ T cells from PBMCs. The receptors originated from a human donor with multiple sclerosis.

V and J are TRBV5-1 and TRBJ2-7; D is unclear. V lost 1 base, J lost 2 bases, and 7 bases lay in between. Germline assignment: CDR1 SGHRS and CDR2 YFSETQ. CDR3 size: 13 residues. Here the CDR3 reads CASSLQDTYEQYF. Here the CDR3 DNA reads TGCGCCAGCAGCTTGCAGGATACCTACGAGCAGTACTTC.

CDR3 sequence: CASSFLAGGSYEQYF. Written as DNA, the CDR3 is TGTGCCAGCAGCTTCCTTGCGGGAGGTAGCTACGAGCAGTACTTC. The V gene is TRBV7-2, the J gene TRBJ2-7; 8 bases fit TRBD2. Per germline, CDR1 SGHTA and CDR2 FQGNSA. The CDR3 spans 15 residues. Trimming cost V 3 bases and J 3 bases; bases outside gene matches: 7. Drawing the rest from reference TRBV7-2 and TRBJ2-7, the complete variable domain is GAGVSQSPSNKVTEKGKDVELRCDPISGHTALYWYRQSLGQGLEFLIYFQGNSAPDKSGLPSDRFSAERTGGSVSTLTIQRTQQEDSAVYLCASSFLAGGSYEQYFGPGTRLTVT.

V gene TRBV4-2 combines with J gene TRBJ2-3; 10 nucleotides match TRBD2. V lost 0 bases to trimming and J lost 6 bases; unmatched junction nucleotides: 3. CDR3 length equals 15 residues. The germline CDR1 and CDR2 sequences are LGHNA and YNFKEQ. CDR3 sequence (DNA): TGTGCCAGCAGCCAAGAAGCGGGAGGGCCCGATACGCAGTATTTT. Encoded protein: CASSQEAGGPDTQYF.

The V gene is TRBV5-4, the J gene TRBJ2-1; 10 bases are a match to TRBD1. This CDR3 spans 15 amino acids. The trim removed 4 bases at V and 10 bases at J, leaving 11 bases unmatched. Germline CDR1 and CDR2: SGHNT and YYREEE (reference sequence). As DNA, the CDR3 is TGTGCCAGCAGCCCAACCGGGACAGGGGCTACCGAGCAGTTCTTC. It translates to CASSPTGTGATEQFF.

This clonotype was found once. The DNA of the CDR3 is TGTGCCAGCAGCTTACCCACTAGCGGGAGCAACGAGCAGTACTTC. This gives the protein CASSLPTSGSNEQYF. V gene TRBV7-9 combines with J gene TRBJ2-7, with 11 bases fitting TRBD2. This CDR3 comprises 15 residues. The ends lost 2 bases at V and 5 bases at J; junction bases unmatched: 5. Germline V gene sequence: CDR1 SEHNR, CDR2 FQNEAQ (reference sequence).

The chain carries TRBV7-2 and TRBJ1-6, with D possibly being TRBD1 (6 bases). V lost 4 bases to trimming and J lost 5 bases, with 12 bases between them. Per the germline V gene, CDR1 is SGHTA and CDR2 is FQGNSA. The CDR3 extends over 15 amino acids. The CDR3 spells CASSYRTGNNSPLHF. The CDR3 DNA reads as TGTGCCAGCAGCTACCGCACAGGGAATAATTCACCCCTCCACTTT.

The chain recombines TRBV29-1 with TRBJ2-7; D not resolved. V lost 7 bases and J 0 bases, leaving 10 bases between the germline ends. Germline values: CDR1 SQVTM, CDR2 ANQGSEA. The CDR3 runs to 12 residues. The CDR3 nucleotides are TGCAGCGCCACAGTGCACTCCTACGAGCAGTACTTC. It specifies CSATVHSYEQYF.

A few counts support this clonotype. The chain has TRBV7-9 and TRBJ1-4; no clear D gene. The ends were cut back, 6 bases at V and 0 bases at J, with 8 bases in the middle. The CDR3 is 14 residues long. Germline CDR1 and CDR2: SEHNR and FQNEAQ (reference sequence). CDR3 region: CASSSVATNEKLFF. CDR3 in DNA: TGTGCCAGCAGTTCGGTGGCAACTAATGAAAAACTGTTTTTT.

The chain links TRBV5-1 to TRBJ2-2; D unclear. CDR3 length: 12 residues. The V gene lost 0 bases and the J gene lost 9 bases, with 6 bases spanning the gap. Germline V lookup: CDR1 SGHRS, CDR2 YFSETQ. In DNA form, the CDR3 reads TGCGCCAGCAGCTTGGGGGCCCGGGAGCTGTTTTTT. This encodes CASSLGARELFF.

The rearrangement uses TRBV6-2 or TRBV6-3 and TRBJ1-1; 10 nucleotides align to TRBD1. V was pared by 4 bases and J by 4 bases, with 24 bases of the junction left unmatched. Germline V gene lookup returns CDR1 MNHEY and CDR2 SVGEGT. CDR3 length: 21 amino acids. The CDR3 nucleotides read TGTGCCAGCAGTTTTTTCCGGGACAGGGGTCTTCGGGCCCCCCGGCGCACTGAAGCTTTCTTT. It codes for CASSFFRDRGLRAPRRTEAFF.

The rearrangement uses TRBV19 and TRBJ2-2; D is possibly TRBD1 (5 bases). Trimming took 7 bases from V and 1 from J, leaving 13 bases between them. Per germline, CDR1 LNHDA and CDR2 SQIVND (reference sequence). The CDR3 length is 15 residues. CDR3: CASIGVSQNTGELFF. The CDR3 nucleotides are TGTGCCAGTATAGGGGTTAGTCAGAACACCGGGGAGCTGTTTTTT.

The rearrangement links TRBV6-1 to TRBJ2-5; D uncertain. The germline gives CDR1 MNHNS, CDR2 SASEGT. Trimming removed 6 bases from V and 0 bases from J, with 8 bases in between. The CDR3 sequence is 13 residues long. The CDR3 bases are TGTGCCAGCAGCGTCCCGTACCAAGAGACCCAGTACTTC. It encodes CASSVPYQETQYF.

The V gene is TRBV5-1, the J gene TRBJ2-3; no firm D call. This CDR3 spans 15 amino acids. V was pared by 0 bases and J by 0 bases, with 8 bases between. Looked up from germline, CDR1 is SGHRS and CDR2 is YFSETQ. The CDR3 nucleotides are TGCGCCAGCAGCTTGGAGAGTCCTAGCACAGATACGCAGTATTTT. It translates to CASSLESPSTDTQYF.

This clonotype appeared a few times. The V call is TRBV5-1, the J call TRBJ2-7; D is ambiguous. Germline V gene lookup returns CDR1 SGHRS and CDR2 YFSETQ. Trimming left V 0 bases short and J 3 bases short, with 16 bases between. This CDR3 has 16 amino acids. The CDR3 reads CASSLDSRVTHYEQYF. DNA of the CDR3: TGCGCCAGCAGCTTGGACTCTCGGGTCACACACTACGAGCAGTACTTC.

A single count supports this clonotype. The chain employs TRBV10-1 and TRBJ2-1, with 8 nucleotides matching TRBD2. The germline V gene encodes CDR1 WNHNN and CDR2 SYGVQD (reference sequence). The CDR3 totals 15 residues. V shed 5 bases and J 6 bases; nucleotides not matched to a gene: 9. Here the CDR3 DNA reads TGCGCCAGCAGTCCCGGTCGGGGGGGCCCCAATGAGCAGTTCTTC. Its translation is CASSPGRGGPNEQFF.

This chain links TRBV18 with TRBJ1-1, with 7 nucleotides matching TRBD1. With V trimmed by 1 base and J by 6 bases, 2 bases remained unmatched. The CDR3 is 13 amino acids. Germline loops: CDR1 KGHSH, CDR2 LQKENI. CDR3 DNA: TGTGCCAGCTCACCACAGGGGGCCGCTGAAGCTTTCTTT. Amino acids: CASSPQGAAEAFF. The full variable domain, rest sourced from reference TRBV18 and TRBJ1-1, is NAGVMQNPRHLVRRRGQEARLRCSPMKGHSHVYWYRQLPEEGLKFMVYLQKENIIDESGMPKERFSAEFPKEGPSILRIQQVVRGDSAAYFCASSPQGAAEAFFGQGTRLTVV.

The chain employs TRBV7-2 and TRBJ2-3, with D hard to call. Trimming shortened V by 5 bases and J by 5 bases, and 17 bases separated the two germline ends. The CDR3 covers 15 residues. From germline, CDR1 is SGHTA and CDR2 FQGNSA. The CDR3 loop reads CASSTQSQLRDTQYF. CDR3 nucleotide sequence: TGTGCCAGCAGCACACAGTCTCAACTAAGAGATACGCAGTATTTT.

The chain has TRBV7-2 and TRBJ2-3; D is unresolved. This CDR3 is built from 15 residues. Trimming stripped 0 bases from V and 4 bases from J, with 11 bases between. CDR1 is SGHTA and CDR2 is FQGNSA in the germline V gene. This chain's CDR3 is CASSLAGLGADTQYF. DNA for the CDR3: TGTGCCAGCAGCTTAGCAGGTCTAGGCGCAGATACGCAGTATTTT.

The chain carries TRBV12-3 or TRBV12-4 and TRBJ1-6, with D unclear. Trimming removed 4 bases from V and 8 bases from J, with 9 bases in between. The CDR3 extends over 13 amino acids. CDR3 loop: CASSSVNHSPLHF. The CDR3 DNA sequence: TGTGCCAGCAGTTCCGTCAACCATTCACCCCTCCACTTT.

The chain combines TRBV12-5 with TRBJ1-2, with no clear D. This CDR3 has 13 amino acids. V dropped 5 bases and J dropped 7 bases, with 14 bases sitting between them. Germline CDR1 LGHNT, CDR2 FRNRAP. The CDR3 region has the DNA TGTGCTAGTGGTATACGGCGAATTGGTGGCTACACCTTC. Encoded protein: CASGIRRIGGYTF.